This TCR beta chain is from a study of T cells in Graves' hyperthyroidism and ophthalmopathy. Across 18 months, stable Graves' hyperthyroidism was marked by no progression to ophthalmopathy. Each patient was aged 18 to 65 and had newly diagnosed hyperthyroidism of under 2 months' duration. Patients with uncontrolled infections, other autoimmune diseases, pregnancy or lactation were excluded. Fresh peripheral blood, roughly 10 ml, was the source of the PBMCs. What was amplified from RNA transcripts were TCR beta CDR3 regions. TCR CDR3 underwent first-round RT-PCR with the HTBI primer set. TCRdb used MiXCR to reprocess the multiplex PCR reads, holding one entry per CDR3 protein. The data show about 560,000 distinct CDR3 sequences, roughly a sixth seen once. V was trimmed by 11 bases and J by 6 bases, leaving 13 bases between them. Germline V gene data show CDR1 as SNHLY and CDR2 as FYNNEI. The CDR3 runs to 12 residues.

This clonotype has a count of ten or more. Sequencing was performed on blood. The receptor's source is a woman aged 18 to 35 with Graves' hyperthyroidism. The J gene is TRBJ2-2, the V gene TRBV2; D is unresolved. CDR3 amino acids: CAAFSVAGELFF. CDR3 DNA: TGTGCCGCCTTTTCGGTAGCCGGGGAGCTGTTTTTT.